This entry lists 25 T cell receptor beta chains sequenced from one sample in a study of T cell repertoires in cytomegalovirus infection. The antigens these receptors bind are not known. TCRdb processed the reads anew with MiXCR; each CDR3 protein has one entry. The table lists about 700,000 distinct CDR3 sequences, about 33% of them singletons. Source: cultured PBMCs, taken from culture after CMV antigen stimulation. These receptor sequences come from a human donor in good health (CMV status not recorded). Some clones in this sample may be carry-over from other donors' samples.

The sample holds a few counts of this clonotype. The chain carries TRBV7-2 and TRBJ2-1; TRBD1 matches at 11 bases. The CDR3 sequence is 14 residues long. The junction had 4 bases not matched to a gene; V was cut back by 3 bases and J by 9 bases. CDR1 and CDR2 from the germline V gene are SGHTA and FQGNSA. This chain's CDR3 is CASSFGTGGTEQFF. DNA of the CDR3: TGTGCCAGCAGCTTCGGGACAGGGGGGACTGAGCAGTTCTTC.

This chain uses TRBV7-8 with TRBJ2-1; D uncertain. V was shortened by 5 bases and J by 10 bases, with 12 bases between the two germline ends. Germline CDR1 SGHVS, CDR2 FQNEAQ. The CDR3 totals 12 residues. The CDR3 coding sequence is TGTGCCAGCAGCACCCGCCCCGGCGAGCAGTTCTTC. Translating gives CASSTRPGEQFF. Using reference TRBV7-8 and TRBJ2-1 for the parts outside the CDR3, the full variable domain is GAGVSQSPRYKVAKRGQDVALRCDPISGHVSLFWYQQALGQGPEFLTYFQNEAQLDKSGLPSDRFFAERPEGSVSTLKIQRTQQEDSAVYLCASSTRPGEQFFGPGTRLTVL.

This clonotype was seen more than once but under ten times. V usage is TRBV2 and J usage is TRBJ1-2; TRBD1 matches 7 bases. From germline, CDR1 is SNHLY and CDR2 FYNNEI. The CDR3 is made up of 14 amino acids. V lost 5 bases, J lost 0 bases, and 3 bases stayed unmatched. The CDR3 is CASSRQGSNYGYTF. The CDR3 region has the DNA TGTGCCAGCAGTAGACAGGGTTCTAACTATGGCTACACCTTC.

This clonotype has just a few counts. The chain uses TRBV20-1 and TRBJ2-1, with D maybe TRBD2 (5 bases). Per germline, CDR1 DFQATT and CDR2 SNEGSKA (reference sequence). The CDR3 loop spans 15 amino acids. The ends were cut back, 1 base at V and 2 bases at J, with 12 bases in the middle. The CDR3 bases are TGCAGTGCTAGAGCGGGAACTCCGGCCTACAATGAGCAGTTCTTC. This sequence encodes CSARAGTPAYNEQFF.

This sequence joins TRBV12-3 or TRBV12-4 and TRBJ2-7, with D unclear. Trimming removed 6 bases at V and 6 bases at J, with 15 bases between. This CDR3 has 13 amino acids. As DNA, the CDR3 is TGTGCCAGCAGGCTGACGGGCCGTGGCGAGCAGTACTTC. Encoded protein: CASRLTGRGEQYF.

The chain has TRBV20-1 and TRBJ2-7; D is perhaps TRBD2 (6 bases). Germline CDR1 is DFQATT and CDR2 is SNEGSKA (reference sequence). V lost 5 bases to trimming and J lost 3 bases, with 8 bases between them. This CDR3 spans 11 amino acids. DNA of the CDR3: TGCAGTGCTGCCGGGGGCTACGAGCAGTACTTC. This translates into CSAAGGYEQYF.

In its sample, this clonotype was seen many times. The CDR3: CASSPADRIYNEQFF. CDR3 bases: TGTGCCAGCAGCCCCGCGGACAGGATTTACAATGAGCAGTTCTTC. This rearrangement joins TRBV7-2 to TRBJ2-1, with 7 bases matching TRBD1. There are 15 residues in the CDR3. V dropped 5 bases and J dropped 4; count of bases not matched to a gene: 8. Germline loops: CDR1 SGHTA, CDR2 FQGNSA.

This clonotype was detected a few times. This chain connects TRBV7-9 to TRBJ2-2, with 8 nucleotides matching TRBD2. Losses at the gene ends were 10 bases for V and 6 bases for J; bases not matched to a gene: 7. Germline lookup yields CDR1 SEHNR and CDR2 FQNEAQ (reference sequence). CDR3 size: 13 residues. This CDR3 is CATTRGLAGELFF. The CDR3 nucleotides read TGTGCCACCACCCGGGGACTAGCCGGGGAGCTGTTTTTT. The variable domain in full, with the rest retrieved from reference TRBV7-9 and TRBJ2-2, is DTGVSQNPRHKITKRGQNVTFRCDPISEHNRLYWYRQTLGQGPEFLTYFQNEAQLEKSRLLSDRFSAERPKGSFSTLEIQRTEQGDSAMYLCATTRGLAGELFFGEGSRLTVL.

This clonotype appeared once. This chain joins TRBV5-1 and TRBJ1-1; D is unresolved. The CDR3 spans 13 residues. The germline V gene encodes CDR1 SGHRS and CDR2 YFSETQ. V lost 6 bases, J lost 1 base, and 10 bases lay in between. The CDR3 loop is CASTPGANTEAFF. The CDR3 DNA reads as TGCGCCAGCACCCCAGGAGCGAACACTGAAGCTTTCTTT.

The chain links TRBV12-3 or TRBV12-4 to TRBJ1-2; the match to TRBD1 covers 10 bases. The V segment lost 6 bases and the J segment 4 bases; nucleotides outside the gene matches: 8. The CDR3 totals 15 residues. This CDR3 is CASSLRDRGPYGYTF. The CDR3 DNA reads TGTGCCAGCAGCCTTCGGGACAGGGGACCCTATGGCTACACCTTC.

On this clonotype: This may be a read error: a much more frequent sequence differs by one nucleotide. The gene calls are TRBV7-9 and TRBJ1-6, with D perhaps matching TRBD1 (5 bases). The CDR3 spans 12 residues. The germline gives CDR1 SEHNR, CDR2 FQNEAQ (reference sequence). CDR3 sequence: CASILGVSPLHF. In nucleotides, the CDR3 is TGTGCCAGCATCTTAGGGGTTTCACCCCTCCACTTT.

CDR3 sequence: CASSTGSSSSGELFF. For the CDR3, the DNA is TGTGCCAGCTCTACAGGGTCATCAAGTTCCGGGGAGCTGTTTTTT. This chain uses TRBV27 with TRBJ2-2, with D possibly matching TRBD1 (6 bases). The CDR3 length is 15 residues. Between the trimmed V and J ends, which lost 8 bases and 6 bases, there was a span of 19 bases. The germline gives CDR1 MNHEY, CDR2 SMNVEV (reference sequence).

The chain has TRBV12-3 or TRBV12-4 and TRBJ1-5, with 10 positions matching TRBD1. Trimming took 5 bases from V and 7 from J; bases not matched to a gene: 8. The CDR3 sequence is 15 residues long. CDR3 region: CASSATGGQGQPQHF. The CDR3 coding sequence is TGTGCCAGCAGTGCAACAGGGGGACAGGGGCAGCCCCAGCATTTT.

This clonotype appeared a few times. The chain carries TRBV12-3 or TRBV12-4 and TRBJ1-5, with 12 positions matching TRBD1. The CDR3 has 18 residues. The V segment lost 7 bases and the J segment 3 bases; nucleotides outside the gene matches: 13. In DNA form, the CDR3 reads TGTGCCAGCAACCCGGGACAGGGGGCAAGTAACTTCAATCAGCCCCAGCATTTT. Protein sequence: CASNPGQGASNFNQPQHF.

The table lists this clonotype with a few counts. The chain is built from TRBV10-3 and TRBJ1-3; D is perhaps TRBD1 (6 bases). CDR1 is ENHRY, CDR2 SYGVKD, per germline. The CDR3 consists of 15 residues. V was clipped by 8 bases and J by 2 bases, with 16 bases between them. The CDR3 here is CAIRRGAQAGNTIYF. For the CDR3, the DNA is TGTGCCATCCGGCGGGGGGCGCAAGCTGGAAACACCATATATTTT.

This clonotype was seen more than once but under ten times. The chain combines TRBV6-1 with TRBJ2-5; the D gene is possibly TRBD1 (5 bases). Germline assignment: CDR1 MNHNS and CDR2 SASEGT. The CDR3 loop spans 13 amino acids. V lost 5 bases and J 2 bases, leaving 9 bases between the germline ends. CDR3 amino acids: CASSRGAQETQYF. In nucleotides, the CDR3 is TGTGCCAGCAGTCGTGGGGCACAAGAGACCCAGTACTTC.

The chain's CDR3 is CASSQAPVGYGYTF. The CDR3 bases are TGCGCCAGCAGCCAAGCGCCGGTGGGGTATGGCTACACCTTC. The chain uses TRBV4-1 and TRBJ1-2; D ambiguous. CDR1 MGHRA and CDR2 YSYEKL come from the germline V gene. The V gene lost 1 base and the J gene lost 5 bases, with 11 bases spanning the gap. The CDR3 has 14 residues.

CDR3 sequence (DNA): TGTGCCAGCAGCGTAGGTCCAAAAGAGACCCAGTACTTC. Protein product: CASSVGPKETQYF. This chain links TRBV9 with TRBJ2-5; D is uncertain. Trimming removed 0 bases at V and 3 bases at J, with 6 bases between. Germline lookup yields CDR1 SGDLS and CDR2 YYNGEE. This CDR3 spans 13 amino acids.

The V call is TRBV20-1, the J call TRBJ1-1; D uncertain. The CDR3 extends over 12 amino acids. Trimming removed 3 bases at V and 1 base at J, with 6 bases between. The germline V gene encodes CDR1 DFQATT and CDR2 SNEGSKA (reference sequence). The CDR3 bases are TGCAGTGCTAGTGGCGGGAACACTGAAGCTTTCTTT. It translates to CSASGGNTEAFF.

The chain links TRBV6-2 or TRBV6-3 to TRBJ2-7; 10 bases align to TRBD2. CDR1 is MNHEY, CDR2 SVGEGT, per germline. This CDR3 comprises 14 residues. The ends lost 10 bases at V and 2 bases at J; junction bases unmatched: 8. CDR3 sequence reads: CATRTSGGTYEQYF. The CDR3 coding sequence is TGTGCCACCAGGACTAGCGGCGGTACCTACGAGCAGTACTTC.

In its sample, this clonotype was seen many times. V and J are TRBV7-2 and TRBJ2-7; 9 bases line up with TRBD2. Germline CDR1 is SGHTA and CDR2 is FQGNSA. This CDR3 spans 18 amino acids. V was pared by 5 bases and J by 4 bases, with 18 bases of the junction left unmatched. CDR3 sequence (DNA): TGTGCCAGCAGCACGCGGGGAGAGATAGCGGGAGTTATTTACGAGCAGTACTTC. It specifies CASSTRGEIAGVIYEQYF.

The chain employs TRBV4-2 and TRBJ2-2, with unresolved D. This CDR3 region has 16 residues. Germline V lookup: CDR1 LGHNA, CDR2 YNFKEQ. The V and J ends lost 0 bases and 6 bases respectively, with 14 bases between them. The CDR3 region is CASSQDLSQPSGELFF. CDR3 bases: TGTGCCAGCAGCCAAGATTTGAGCCAGCCGTCCGGGGAGCTGTTTTTT.

The J gene is TRBJ1-2, the V gene TRBV11-2; no clear D. Germline V gives CDR1 SGHAT, CDR2 FQNNGV. CDR3 length equals 14 residues. V was trimmed by 2 bases and J by 5 bases, leaving 12 bases between them. The CDR3 protein is CASSLSGTSYGYTF. CDR3 sequence (DNA): TGTGCCAGCAGCTTATCAGGAACTTCTTATGGCTACACCTTC.

The genes are TRBV11-2 and TRBJ2-3, with D possibly being TRBD1 (7 bases). The CDR3 has 15 amino acids. Germline-derived CDR1 and CDR2 are SGHAT and FQNNGV. The V gene lost 4 bases and the J gene lost 0 bases, with 11 bases spanning the gap. The CDR3 reads CASSSGGISTDTQYF. The CDR3 bases are TGTGCCAGCAGCTCAGGGGGGATTAGCACAGATACGCAGTATTTT. The whole variable domain, filled in from reference TRBV11-2 and TRBJ2-3, reads EAGVAQSPRYKIIEKRQSVAFWCNPISGHATLYWYQQILGQGPKLLIQFQNNGVVDDSQLPKDRFSAERLKGVDSTLKIQPAKLEDSAVYLCASSSGGISTDTQYFGPGTRLTVL.

This clonotype was counted ten times or more. The rearrangement joins TRBV7-9 to TRBJ1-2; 8 bases are a match to TRBD1. CDR1 and CDR2 (germline): SEHNR, FQNEAQ (reference sequence). This CDR3 spans 15 amino acids. The V segment lost 5 bases and the J segment 0 bases; nucleotides outside the gene matches: 5. The CDR3 sequence: CASSGTGEANYGYTF. CDR3 sequence (DNA): TGTGCCAGCAGCGGGACAGGAGAAGCTAACTATGGCTACACCTTC.